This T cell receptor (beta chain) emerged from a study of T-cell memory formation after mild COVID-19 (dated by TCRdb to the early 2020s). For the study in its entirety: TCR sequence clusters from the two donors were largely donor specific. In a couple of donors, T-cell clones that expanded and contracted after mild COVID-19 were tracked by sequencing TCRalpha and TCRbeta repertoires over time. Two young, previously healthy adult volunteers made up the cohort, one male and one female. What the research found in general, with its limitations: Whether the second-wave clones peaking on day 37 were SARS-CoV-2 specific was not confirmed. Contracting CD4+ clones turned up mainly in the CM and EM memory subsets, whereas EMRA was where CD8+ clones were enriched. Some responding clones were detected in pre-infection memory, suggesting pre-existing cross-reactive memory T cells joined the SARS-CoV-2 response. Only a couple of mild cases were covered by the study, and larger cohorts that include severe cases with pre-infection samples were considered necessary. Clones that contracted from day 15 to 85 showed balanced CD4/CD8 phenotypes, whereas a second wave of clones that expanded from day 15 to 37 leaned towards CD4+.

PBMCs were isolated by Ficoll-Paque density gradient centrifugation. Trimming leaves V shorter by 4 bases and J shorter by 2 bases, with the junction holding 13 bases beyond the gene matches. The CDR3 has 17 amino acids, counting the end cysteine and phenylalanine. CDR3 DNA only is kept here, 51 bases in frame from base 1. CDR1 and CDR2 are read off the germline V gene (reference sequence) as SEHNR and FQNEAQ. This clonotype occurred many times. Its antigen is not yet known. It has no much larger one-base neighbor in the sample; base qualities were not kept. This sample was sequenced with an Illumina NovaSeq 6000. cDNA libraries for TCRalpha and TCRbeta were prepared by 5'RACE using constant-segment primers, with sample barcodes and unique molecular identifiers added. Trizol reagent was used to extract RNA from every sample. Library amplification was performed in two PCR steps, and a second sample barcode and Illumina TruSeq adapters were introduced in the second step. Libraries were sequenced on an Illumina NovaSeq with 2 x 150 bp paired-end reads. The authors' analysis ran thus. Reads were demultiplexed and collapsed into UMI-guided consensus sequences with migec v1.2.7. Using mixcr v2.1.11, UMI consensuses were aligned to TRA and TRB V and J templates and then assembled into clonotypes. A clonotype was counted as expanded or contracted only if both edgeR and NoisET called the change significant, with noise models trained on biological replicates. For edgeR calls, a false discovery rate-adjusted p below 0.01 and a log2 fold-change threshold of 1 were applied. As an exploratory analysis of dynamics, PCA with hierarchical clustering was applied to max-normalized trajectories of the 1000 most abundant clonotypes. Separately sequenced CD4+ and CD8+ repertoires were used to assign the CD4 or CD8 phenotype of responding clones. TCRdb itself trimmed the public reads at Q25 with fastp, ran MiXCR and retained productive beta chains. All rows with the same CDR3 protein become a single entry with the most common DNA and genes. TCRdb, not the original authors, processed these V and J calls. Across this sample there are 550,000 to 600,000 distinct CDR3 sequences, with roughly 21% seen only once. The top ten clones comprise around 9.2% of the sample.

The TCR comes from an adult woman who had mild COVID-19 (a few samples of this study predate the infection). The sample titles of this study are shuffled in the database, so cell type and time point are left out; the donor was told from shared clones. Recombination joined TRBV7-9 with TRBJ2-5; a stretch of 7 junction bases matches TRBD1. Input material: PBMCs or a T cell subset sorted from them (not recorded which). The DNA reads TGTGCCAGCAGCTCCTGGGACAGAGGACGCTTTCAAGAGACCCAGTACTTC. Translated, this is CASSSWDRGRFQETQYF.